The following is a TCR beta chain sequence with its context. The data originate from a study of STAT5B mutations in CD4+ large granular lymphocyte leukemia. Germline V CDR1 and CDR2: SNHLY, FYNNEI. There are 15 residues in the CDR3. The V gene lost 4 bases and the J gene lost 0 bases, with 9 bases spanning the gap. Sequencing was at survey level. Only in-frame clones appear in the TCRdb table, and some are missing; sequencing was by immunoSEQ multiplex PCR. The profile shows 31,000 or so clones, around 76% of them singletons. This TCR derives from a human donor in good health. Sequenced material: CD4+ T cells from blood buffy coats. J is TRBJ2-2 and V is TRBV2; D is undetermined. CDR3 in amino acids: CASSGAGPNTGELFF. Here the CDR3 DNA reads TGTGCCAGCAGTGGGGCTGGCCCGAACACCGGGGAGCTGTTTTTT. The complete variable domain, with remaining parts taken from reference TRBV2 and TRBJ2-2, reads EPEVTQTPSHQVTQMGQEVILRCVPISNHLYFYWYRQILGQKVEFLVSFYNNEISEKSEIFDDQFSVERPDGSNFTLKIRSTKLEDSAMYFCASSGAGPNTGELFFGEGSRLTVL.